This T cell receptor beta chain was sequenced during a study of human T cells and chemical hapten exposure. At the level of the study: Largely, small differences in pooled library volume made per-sample TCR yields vary. Broader study findings: TCRs exceeding 1 in 1000 frequency stayed unchanged with DPC sensitization.

The library tagged each cDNA molecule with unique molecular identifiers. As originally analysed: Across samples, TCR counts had a median of roughly 96,000 and ranged from roughly 20,000 to 690,600. TCRdb used MiXCR to reprocess the 5' RACE reads, holding one entry per CDR3 protein. It is TCRdb's table, rather than the study itself, that gives the V and J calls and clone size. Here the sample spans approximately 110,000 distinct CDR3 sequences, around 20% being singletons. Unfractionated whole blood served as the source for total RNA extraction. V was cut by 6 bases and J by 3 bases, with 8 bases left in between. The CDR3 contains 12 residues. Germline CDR1 reads MNHEY; CDR2 reads SMNVEV (reference sequence). Turning to this clonotype: Its target is not known.

This TCR derives from a human donor in good health. This sequence joins TRBV27 and TRBJ1-1, with D possibly being TRBD1 (5 bases). The CDR3 nucleotides are TGTGCCAGCAGACAGACAGACACTGAAGCTTTCTTT. Translation: CASRQTDTEAFF.